What follows describes a single T cell receptor (beta chain). These data are taken from a study of blood T cell repertoires in COVID-19. Seattle patients were enrolled while actively infected and followed longitudinally. Only in-frame clones appear in the TCRdb table, and some are missing; sequencing was by immunoSEQ multiplex PCR. There are approximately 51,000 clones in the sample; over 80% occur only once, and 2% to 2.5% lies in the top ten. Input material: peripheral blood. The source is a woman aged 80 or over with COVID-19, enrolled during active disease.

Here the CDR3 reads CASNAGFYTEAFF. In DNA, the CDR3 is TGTGCCAGCAACGCAGGGTTTTACACTGAAGCTTTCTTT. This chain joins TRBV12-3 or TRBV12-4 and TRBJ1-1; D may be TRBD1 (5 bases). V gave up 7 bases and J gave up 3 bases, with 12 bases separating them. The CDR3 spans 13 residues.